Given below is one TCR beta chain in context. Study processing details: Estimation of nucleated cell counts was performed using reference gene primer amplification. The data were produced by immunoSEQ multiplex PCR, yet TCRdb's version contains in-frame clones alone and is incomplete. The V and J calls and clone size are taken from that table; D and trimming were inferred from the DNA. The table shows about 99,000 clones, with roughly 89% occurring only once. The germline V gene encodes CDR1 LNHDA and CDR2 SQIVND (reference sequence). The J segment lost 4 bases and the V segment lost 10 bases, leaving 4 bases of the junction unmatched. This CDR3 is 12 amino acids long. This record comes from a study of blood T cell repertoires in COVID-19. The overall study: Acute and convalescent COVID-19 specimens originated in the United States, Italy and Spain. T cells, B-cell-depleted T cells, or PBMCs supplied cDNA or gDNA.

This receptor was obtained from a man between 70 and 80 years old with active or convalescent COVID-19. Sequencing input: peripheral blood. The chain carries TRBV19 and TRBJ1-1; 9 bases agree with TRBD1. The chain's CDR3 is CATATGGTEAFF. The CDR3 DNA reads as TGTGCCACCGCGACAGGGGGCACTGAAGCTTTCTTT.